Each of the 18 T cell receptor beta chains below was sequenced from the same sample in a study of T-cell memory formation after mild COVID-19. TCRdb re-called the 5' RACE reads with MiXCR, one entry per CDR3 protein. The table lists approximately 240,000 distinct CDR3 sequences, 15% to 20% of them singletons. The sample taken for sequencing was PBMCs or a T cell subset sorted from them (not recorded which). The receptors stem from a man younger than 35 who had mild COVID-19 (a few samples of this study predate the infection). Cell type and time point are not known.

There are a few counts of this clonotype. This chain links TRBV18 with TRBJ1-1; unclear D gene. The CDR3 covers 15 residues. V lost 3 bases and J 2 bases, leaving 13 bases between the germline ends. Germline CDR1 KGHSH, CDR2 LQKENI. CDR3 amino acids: CASSPNRVTNTEAFF. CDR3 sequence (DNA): TGTGCCAGCTCACCGAATCGTGTAACTAACACTGAAGCTTTCTTT. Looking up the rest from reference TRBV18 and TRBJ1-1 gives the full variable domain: NAGVMQNPRHLVRRRGQEARLRCSPMKGHSHVYWYRQLPEEGLKFMVYLQKENIIDESGMPKERFSAEFPKEGPSILRIQQVVRGDSAAYFCASSPNRVTNTEAFFGQGTRLTVV.

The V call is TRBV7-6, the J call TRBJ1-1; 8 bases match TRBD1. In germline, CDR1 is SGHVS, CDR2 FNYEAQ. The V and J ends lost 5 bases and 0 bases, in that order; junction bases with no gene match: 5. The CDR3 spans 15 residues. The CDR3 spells CASSQQGGLNTEAFF. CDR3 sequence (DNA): TGTGCCAGCAGCCAACAGGGGGGGTTGAACACTGAAGCTTTCTTT. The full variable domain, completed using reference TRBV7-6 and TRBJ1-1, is GAGVSQSPRYKVTKRGQDVALRCDPISGHVSLYWYRQALGQGPEFLTYFNYEAQQDKSGLPNDRFSAERPEGSISTLTIQRTEQRDSAMYRCASSQQGGLNTEAFFGQGTRLTVV.

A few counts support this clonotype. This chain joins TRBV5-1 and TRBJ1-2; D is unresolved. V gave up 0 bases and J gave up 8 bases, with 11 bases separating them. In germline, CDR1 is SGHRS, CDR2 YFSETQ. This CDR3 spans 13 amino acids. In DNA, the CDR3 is TGCGCCAGCAGCTTGGACGGGGTCGACGGCTACACCTTC. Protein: CASSLDGVDGYTF.

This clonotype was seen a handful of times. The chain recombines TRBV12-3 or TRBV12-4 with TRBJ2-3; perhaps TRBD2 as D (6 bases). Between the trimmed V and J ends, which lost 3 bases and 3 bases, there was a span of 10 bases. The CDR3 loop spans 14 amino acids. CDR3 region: CASSFRGITDTQYF. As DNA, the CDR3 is TGTGCCAGCAGTTTCCGGGGGATTACAGATACGCAGTATTTT.

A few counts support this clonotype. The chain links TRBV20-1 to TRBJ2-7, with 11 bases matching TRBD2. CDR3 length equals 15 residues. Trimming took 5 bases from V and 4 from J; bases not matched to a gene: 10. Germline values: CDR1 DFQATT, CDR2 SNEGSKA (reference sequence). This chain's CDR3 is CSALPGLADSYEQYF. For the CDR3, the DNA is TGCAGTGCTTTGCCGGGACTAGCGGATTCATACGAGCAGTACTTC.

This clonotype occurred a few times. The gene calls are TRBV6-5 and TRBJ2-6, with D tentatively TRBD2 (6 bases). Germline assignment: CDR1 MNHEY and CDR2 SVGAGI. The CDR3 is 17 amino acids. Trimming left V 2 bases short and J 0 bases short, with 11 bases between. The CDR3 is CASSYGGRTSGANVLTF. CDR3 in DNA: TGTGCCAGCAGTTACGGGGGGAGAACCTCTGGGGCCAACGTCCTGACTTTC.

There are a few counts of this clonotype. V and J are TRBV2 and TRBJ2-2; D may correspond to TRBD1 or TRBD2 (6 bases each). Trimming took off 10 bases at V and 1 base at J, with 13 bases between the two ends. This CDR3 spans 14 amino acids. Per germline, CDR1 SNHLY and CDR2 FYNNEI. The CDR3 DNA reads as TGTGCCACCAGGAGGGGGGTGAACACCGGGGAGCTGTTTTTT. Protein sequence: CATRRGVNTGELFF.

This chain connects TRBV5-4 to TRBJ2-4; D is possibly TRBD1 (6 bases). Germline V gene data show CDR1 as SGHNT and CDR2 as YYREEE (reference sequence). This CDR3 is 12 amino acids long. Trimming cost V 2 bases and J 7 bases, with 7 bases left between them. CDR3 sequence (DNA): TGTGCCAGCAGCTTCGACAGGAACATTCAGTACTTC. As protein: CASSFDRNIQYF.

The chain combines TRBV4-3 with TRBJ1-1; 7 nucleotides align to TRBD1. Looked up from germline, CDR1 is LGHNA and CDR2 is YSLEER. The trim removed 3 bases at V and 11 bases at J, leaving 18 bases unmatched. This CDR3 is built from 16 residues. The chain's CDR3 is CASSHTSGTDSLGAFF. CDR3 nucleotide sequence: TGCGCCAGCAGCCACACATCCGGGACAGACTCCCTCGGGGCTTTCTTT.

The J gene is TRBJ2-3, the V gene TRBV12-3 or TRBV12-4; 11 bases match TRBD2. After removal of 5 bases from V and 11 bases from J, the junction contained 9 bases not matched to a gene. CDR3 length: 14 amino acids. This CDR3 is CASSPAPLAGGQYF. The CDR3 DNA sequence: TGTGCCAGCAGTCCCGCCCCGCTAGCGGGGGGGCAGTATTTT.

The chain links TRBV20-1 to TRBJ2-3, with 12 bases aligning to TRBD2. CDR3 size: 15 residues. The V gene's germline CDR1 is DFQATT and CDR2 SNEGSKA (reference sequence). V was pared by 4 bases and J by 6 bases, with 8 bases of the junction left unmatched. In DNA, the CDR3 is TGCAGTGCTATCCTACTAGCGGGGGGTACGGATACGCAGTATTTT. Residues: CSAILLAGGTDTQYF.

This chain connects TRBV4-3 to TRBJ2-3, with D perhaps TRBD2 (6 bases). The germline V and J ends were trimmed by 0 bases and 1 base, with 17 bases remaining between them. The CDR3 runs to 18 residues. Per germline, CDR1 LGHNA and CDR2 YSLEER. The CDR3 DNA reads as TGCGCCAGCAGCCAAGATGTGGCCTGGAGGGCTGGCACAGATACGCAGTATTTT. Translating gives CASSQDVAWRAGTDTQYF.

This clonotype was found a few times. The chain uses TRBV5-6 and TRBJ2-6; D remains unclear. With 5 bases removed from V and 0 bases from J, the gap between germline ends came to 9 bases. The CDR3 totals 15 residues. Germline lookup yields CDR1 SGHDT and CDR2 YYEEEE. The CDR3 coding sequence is TGTGCCAGCAGTCCCATGATCTCTGGGGCCAACGTCCTGACTTTC. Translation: CASSPMISGANVLTF.

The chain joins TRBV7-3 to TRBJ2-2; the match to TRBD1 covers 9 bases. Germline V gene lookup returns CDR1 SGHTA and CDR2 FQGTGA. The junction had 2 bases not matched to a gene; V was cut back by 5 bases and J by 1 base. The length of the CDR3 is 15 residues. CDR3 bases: TGTGCCAGCAGCAGGGACAGGGAGAACACCGGGGAGCTGTTTTTT. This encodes CASSRDRENTGELFF.

The CDR3 DNA sequence: TGTGCCACCAGCAGAGATAATGGCGGCGGGGAGACCCAGTACTTC. Translating it yields CATSRDNGGGETQYF. The V and J genes are TRBV15 and TRBJ2-5; D perhaps matches TRBD2 (5 bases). Germline values: CDR1 LNHNV, CDR2 YYDKDF (reference sequence). V was trimmed by 0 bases and J by 5 bases, leaving 13 bases between them. The CDR3 is 15 residues long.

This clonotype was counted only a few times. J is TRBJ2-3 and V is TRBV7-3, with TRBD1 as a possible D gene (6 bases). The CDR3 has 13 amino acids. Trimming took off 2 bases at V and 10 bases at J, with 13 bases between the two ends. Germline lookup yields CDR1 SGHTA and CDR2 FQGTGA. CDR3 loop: CASSLGQQGPQYF. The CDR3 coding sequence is TGTGCCAGCAGCTTAGGACAACAGGGTCCGCAGTATTTT.

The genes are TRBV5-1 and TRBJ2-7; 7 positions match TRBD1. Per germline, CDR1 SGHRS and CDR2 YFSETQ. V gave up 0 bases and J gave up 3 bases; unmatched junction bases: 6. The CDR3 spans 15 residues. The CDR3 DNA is TGCGCCAGCAGCTTGGGGACAGGCAGATTCTACGAGCAGTACTTC. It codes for CASSLGTGRFYEQYF.

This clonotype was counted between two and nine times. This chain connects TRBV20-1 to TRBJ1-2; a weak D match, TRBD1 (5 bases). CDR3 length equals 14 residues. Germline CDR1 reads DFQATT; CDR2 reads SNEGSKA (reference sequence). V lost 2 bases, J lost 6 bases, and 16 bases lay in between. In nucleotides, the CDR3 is TGCAGTGCTAGATCCCCCTTGGGAGGGGATGGCTACACCTTC. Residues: CSARSPLGGDGYTF.